This T cell receptor (beta chain) appears in the sequencing data of a study of shared clonotypes between healthy human individuals. Study-wide context: Three plates each covered CD4 naive and memory; CD8 naive two, CD8 memory one.

Overall study findings and caveats: Estimated richness values were generally larger in naive subsets than in memory subsets. There were few donors, and this limited the genetic and exposure-history diversity represented.

Comment on this clone: Its antigen remains unidentified.

Repertoires were generated with immunoSEQ multiplex PCR, while TCRdb's copy carries only in-frame clones and drops some. The sample shows under 2,000,000 clones, roughly 95% of them seen only once. V gave up 8 bases and J gave up 4 bases, with 17 bases separating them. Germline CDR1 is SGHDN and CDR2 is FVKESK. CDR3 length equals 15 residues. The naive CD8 subset, CD45RO-negative cells positively selected for CCR7, excluded terminally differentiated effector memory CD45RA+ cells. The sequenced sample consisted of naive CD8+ T cells sorted from blood. The TCR originated in a man aged 18 to 29 in good health. The chain has TRBV14 and TRBJ2-2; the D gene is possibly TRBD1 (6 bases). This CDR3 reads CASYRESPGTGELFF. In DNA, the CDR3 is TGTGCCAGCTACAGGGAATCCCCGGGCACCGGGGAGCTGTTTTTT.